A single sample gave rise to the 20 T cell receptor beta chains below, sequenced in a study of cytomegalovirus exposure and HLA in healthy donors. The PCR ran on 60 Vbeta and 13 Jbeta primers. TCRdb's table, derived via immunoSEQ multiplex PCR, lists solely in-frame clones and lacks some. The sample includes hundreds of thousands of clones, around 76% seen only once; the top ten take 0.6% to 0.7%. The sequencing input was PBMCs. These receptors all come from a man younger than 35 in good health and CMV-seronegative.

V gene TRBV7-9 combines with J gene TRBJ2-7, with 8 bases fitting TRBD1. This CDR3 is built from 14 residues. The V gene end was trimmed by 4 bases and the J gene end by 7 bases; junction bases not matched to a gene: 9. Germline loops: CDR1 SEHNR, CDR2 FQNEAQ (reference sequence). CDR3 nucleotides: TGTGCCAGCAGCTCAAGAAGGACAGGGTTGGAGCAGTACTTC. Translation: CASSSRRTGLEQYF.

This chain connects TRBV6-5 to TRBJ2-1; D is perhaps TRBD2 (5 bases). V was clipped by 5 bases and J by 2 bases, with 7 bases between them. This CDR3 is built from 13 residues. Germline assignment: CDR1 MNHEY and CDR2 SVGAGI. As DNA, the CDR3 is TGTGCCAGCAGTAGAGGGACCTACAATGAGCAGTTCTTC. Its translation: CASSRGTYNEQFF.

The chain joins TRBV9 to TRBJ2-3, with a weak D call TRBD2 (6 bases). V lost 0 bases to trimming and J lost 0 bases, with 11 bases between them. The CDR3 has 16 amino acids. CDR1 SGDLS and CDR2 YYNGEE come from the germline V gene. The CDR3 nucleotides are TGTGCCAGCAGCGTAGGTTTAGCGGATAGCACAGATACGCAGTATTTT. Encoded protein: CASSVGLADSTDTQYF.

This clone was seen more than once but under ten times. This chain joins TRBV7-3 and TRBJ2-3; D remains ambiguous. Germline CDR1 reads SGHTA; CDR2 reads FQGTGA. The CDR3 is 13 amino acids. V lost 5 bases and J 2 bases, leaving 8 bases between the germline ends. The CDR3 coding sequence is TGTGCCAGCAGCCCCTCTTACACAGATACGCAGTATTTT. It codes for CASSPSYTDTQYF.

The genes are TRBV5-4 and TRBJ2-3; 11 nucleotides align to TRBD2. The length of the CDR3 is 15 residues. Losses at the gene ends were 4 bases for V and 2 bases for J; bases not matched to a gene: 3. Per the germline V gene, CDR1 is SGHNT and CDR2 is YYREEE (reference sequence). The CDR3 DNA follows: TGTGCCAGCAGCCTGGGACTAGCGGTCACAGATACGCAGTATTTT. Translating gives CASSLGLAVTDTQYF.

V gene TRBV18 combines with J gene TRBJ2-3; a weak D match, TRBD2 (6 bases). Germline V CDR1 and CDR2: KGHSH, LQKENI. The V gene lost 6 bases and the J gene lost 2 bases, with 15 bases spanning the gap. The CDR3 consists of 15 residues. Here the CDR3 reads CASSLLGTFTDTQYF. As DNA, the CDR3 is TGTGCCAGCTCCCTTCTAGGGACTTTCACAGATACGCAGTATTTT.

The chain is built from TRBV28 and TRBJ2-7; maybe TRBD2 (5 bases). V lost 5 bases to trimming and J lost 3 bases, with 14 bases between them. This CDR3 region has 14 residues. Germline-derived CDR1 and CDR2 are MDHEN and SYDVKM. The CDR3 region is CASSPAVGDYEQYF. In DNA form, the CDR3 reads TGTGCCAGCAGTCCAGCGGTTGGCGACTACGAGCAGTACTTC.

This chain joins TRBV5-1 and TRBJ2-7; TRBD1 matches at 10 bases. Germline values: CDR1 SGHRS, CDR2 YFSETQ. The CDR3 runs 14 residues. The junction had 8 bases not matched to a gene; V was cut back by 7 bases and J by 4 bases. The CDR3 sequence: CASDPGTGEYEQYF. The CDR3 nucleotides read TGCGCCAGCGACCCCGGGACAGGGGAGTACGAGCAGTACTTC.

This rearrangement joins TRBV6-5 to TRBJ1-2; D is ambiguous. Per germline, CDR1 MNHEY and CDR2 SVGAGI. Trimming removed 2 bases at V and 4 bases at J, with 11 bases between. The CDR3 contains 14 residues. DNA for the CDR3: TGTGCCAGCAGTTACCAGAACAGTGCCTATGGCTACACCTTC. It specifies CASSYQNSAYGYTF.

The CDR3 DNA reads as TGTGCCAGTAGGCGGGCGGGAGGAGTGAGGGATGAGCAGTTCTTC. This gives the protein CASRRAGGVRDEQFF. The chain couples TRBV5-8 to TRBJ2-1; TRBD2 matches at 8 bases. V dropped 8 bases and J dropped 8; count of bases not matched to a gene: 15. The CDR3 is 15 amino acids. The germline CDR1 and CDR2 sequences are SGHTS and YDEGEE.

The V call is TRBV30, the J call TRBJ1-2; 8 nucleotides match TRBD1. The CDR3 runs 15 residues. J was trimmed by 8 bases and V by 0 bases; bases with no gene match: 11. CDR1 and CDR2 from the germline V gene are GTSNPN and SVGIG (reference sequence). The CDR3 here is CAWSVGAGGVYGYTF. The CDR3 DNA reads as TGTGCCTGGAGTGTTGGAGCAGGGGGCGTATACGGCTACACCTTC.

The V gene is TRBV28, the J gene TRBJ2-7, with a weak D call TRBD2 (6 bases). Trimming shortened V by 8 bases and J by 9 bases, and 20 bases separated the two germline ends. Germline assignment: CDR1 MDHEN and CDR2 SYDVKM. The CDR3 has 13 amino acids. The DNA for the CDR3 is TGTGCCAGCGGGGGGAGACAGCCATCTGGGCAGTACTTC. It translates to CASGGRQPSGQYF.

V gene TRBV12-5 combines with J gene TRBJ2-5, with 8 bases fitting TRBD2. Germline V gene sequence: CDR1 LGHNT, CDR2 FRNRAP. This CDR3 region has 15 residues. The junction had 6 bases not matched to a gene; V was cut back by 4 bases and J by 2 bases. DNA for the CDR3: TGTGCTAGTGGTTCTAGCTTAGCGGGGCAAGAGACCCAGTACTTC. Residues: CASGSSLAGQETQYF.

J is TRBJ1-1 and V is TRBV18; TRBD1 aligns across 8 bases. Germline V gives CDR1 KGHSH, CDR2 LQKENI. With 3 bases clipped from V and 4 bases from J, the junction kept 4 bases outside the gene matches. The CDR3 contains 14 residues. The CDR3 region is CASSPRTGSTEAFF. CDR3 in DNA: TGTGCCAGCTCACCCCGGACAGGGAGCACTGAAGCTTTCTTT.

This clone was detected a few times. V is TRBV7-8 and J is TRBJ2-7; 8 bases line up with TRBD1. The length of the CDR3 is 17 residues. Germline CDR1 is SGHVS and CDR2 is FQNEAQ. The V segment lost 0 bases and the J segment 1 base; nucleotides outside the gene matches: 8. DNA of the CDR3: TGTGCCAGCAGCTTAGCGTTCTCGGACAGGGCTTCCTACGAGCAGTACTTC. Translating it yields CASSLAFSDRASYEQYF.

The CDR3 here is CASTVDRGDTEAFF. The CDR3 DNA reads as TGTGCCAGCACTGTGGACAGGGGGGACACTGAAGCTTTCTTT. This sequence joins TRBV2 and TRBJ1-1, with TRBD1 identical over 10 bases. The germline V gene encodes CDR1 SNHLY and CDR2 FYNNEI. V lost 7 bases, J lost 3 bases, and 5 bases stayed unmatched. The CDR3 contains 14 residues.

V is TRBV2 and J is TRBJ2-1; TRBD2 is a possible D gene (5 bases). CDR1 is SNHLY, CDR2 FYNNEI, per germline. V was cut by 8 bases and J by 13 bases, with 12 bases left in between. The CDR3 spans 10 residues. The CDR3 is CASRGLFQFF. CDR3 coding DNA: TGTGCCAGCCGTGGACTCTTTCAGTTCTTC.

This chain connects TRBV14 to TRBJ2-7; D possibly corresponds to TRBD2 (5 bases). CDR1 SGHDN and CDR2 FVKESK come from the germline V gene. CDR3 length equals 15 residues. Trimming took 1 base from V and 0 from J, leaving 10 bases between them. In DNA, the CDR3 is TGTGCCAGCAGCCAAGCGGGAACCCGCTCCTACGAGCAGTACTTC. This translates into CASSQAGTRSYEQYF. Full variable domain (outside the CDR3, taken from reference TRBV14 and TRBJ2-7): EAGVTQFPSHSVIEKGQTVTLRCDPISGHDNLYWYRRVMGKEIKFLLHFVKESKQDESGMPNNRFLAERTGGTYSTLKVQPAELEDSGVYFCASSQAGTRSYEQYFGPGTRLTVT.

This chain links TRBV15 with TRBJ2-2, with a possible D match to TRBD2 (5 bases). V was pared by 3 bases and J by 5 bases, with 10 bases between. The CDR3 is 14 amino acids. Per germline, CDR1 LNHNV and CDR2 YYDKDF (reference sequence). The CDR3 nucleotides read TGTGCCACCAGCAGGGAAAGGAGGACCGGGGAGCTGTTTTTT. Translating it yields CATSRERRTGELFF.

The V call is TRBV27, the J call TRBJ2-1; possibly TRBD2 for D (5 bases). The CDR3 runs 16 residues. The V end was cut by 7 bases, the J end by 3 bases, with 19 bases between. CDR1 MNHEY and CDR2 SMNVEV come from the germline V gene (reference sequence). The CDR3 region is CASKEERTSVYNEQFF. The CDR3 nucleotides read TGTGCCAGCAAGGAGGAGCGAACATCGGTCTACAATGAGCAGTTCTTC.